These 3 T cell receptor beta chains originate from one sample sequenced in a study of Ad26.COV2.S vaccination and SARS-CoV-2 variants. Produced via immunoSEQ multiplex PCR; TCRdb's table is partial and in-frame only. There are over 200,000 clones in the sample; more than 75% occur only once, and approximately 12% lies in the top ten. Treatment in this sample: around 19 received Ad26.COV2.S at low or high dose, single or two shots; about 5 received placebo; per-sample allocation not given. It was on day 63 after the first vaccine or placebo injection that samples were taken. The specimen comprised peripheral blood, sampled in a trial of Ad26.COV2.S vaccine versus placebo. All receptors derive from a person between 18 and 65 years old who received the Ad26.COV2.S COVID-19 vaccine or a placebo.

The chain recombines TRBV7-3 with TRBJ2-2, with 10 bases that match TRBD1. CDR1 and CDR2 (germline): SGHTA, FQGTGA. The ends lost 5 bases at V and 4 bases at J; junction bases unmatched: 4. CDR3 length equals 15 residues. CDR3 sequence: CASSQRTGGTGELFF. The CDR3 DNA follows: TGTGCCAGCAGCCAGAGGACAGGGGGCACCGGGGAGCTGTTTTTT.

The rearrangement links TRBV27 to TRBJ1-5; D remains unclear. V was shortened by 5 bases and J by 2 bases, with 16 bases between the two germline ends. Looked up from germline, CDR1 is MNHEY and CDR2 is SMNVEV (reference sequence). The CDR3 has 16 residues. The chain's CDR3 is CASSPLDGLGNQPQHF. CDR3 DNA sequence: TGTGCCAGCAGTCCCTTAGACGGGTTGGGCAATCAGCCCCAGCATTTT.

V is TRBV5-6 and J is TRBJ2-7; a possible D gene is TRBD2 (5 bases). Trimming cost V 4 bases and J 3 bases, with 17 bases left between them. Germline V gives CDR1 SGHDT, CDR2 YYEEEE. The CDR3 contains 15 residues. The CDR3 sequence is CASSAARGRGYEQYF. CDR3 in DNA: TGTGCCAGCAGCGCCGCGCGAGGACGGGGCTACGAGCAGTACTTC.